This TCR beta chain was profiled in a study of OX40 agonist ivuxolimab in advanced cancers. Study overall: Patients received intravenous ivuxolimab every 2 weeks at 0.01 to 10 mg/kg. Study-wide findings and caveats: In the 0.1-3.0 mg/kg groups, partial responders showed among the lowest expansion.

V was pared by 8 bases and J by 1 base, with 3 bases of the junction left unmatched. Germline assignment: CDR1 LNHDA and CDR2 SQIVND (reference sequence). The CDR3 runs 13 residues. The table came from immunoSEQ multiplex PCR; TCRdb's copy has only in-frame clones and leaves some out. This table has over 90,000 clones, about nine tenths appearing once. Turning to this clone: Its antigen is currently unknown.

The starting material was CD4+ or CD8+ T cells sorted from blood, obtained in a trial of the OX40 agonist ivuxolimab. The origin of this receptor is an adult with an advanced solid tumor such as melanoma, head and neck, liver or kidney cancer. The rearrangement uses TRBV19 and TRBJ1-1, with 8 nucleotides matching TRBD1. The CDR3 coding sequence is TGTGCCAGTGACAGGGGTTCGAACACTGAAGCTTTCTTT. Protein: CASDRGSNTEAFF. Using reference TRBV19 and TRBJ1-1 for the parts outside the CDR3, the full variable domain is DGGITQSPKYLFRKEGQNVTLSCEQNLNHDAMYWYRQDPGQGLRLIYYSQIVNDFQKGDIAEGYSVSREKKESFPLTVTSAQKNPTAFYLCASDRGSNTEAFFGQGTRLTVV.